This is a list of T cell receptor beta chains from one sample in a study of cytomegalovirus exposure and HLA in healthy donors. Sequencing was performed with immunoSEQ multiplex PCR; in TCRdb, only in-frame clones are kept and a portion is missing. The profile shows approximately 170,000 clones, about 89% of them singletons. Sequenced material: PBMCs. These receptors were collected from a woman under 30 in good health and CMV-seropositive. The CDR3 runs from the conserved cysteine through the conserved F or W. The D gene is left open where the match is weak. Part of the rows lack a size; the others show once, few, many or a class for expanded clones.

j_call d_call clone_size v_call cdr3_nt cdr3_aa
TRBJ2-1 TRBD2 - TRBV30 TGTGCCTGGGCAGCGGGGGGGCACAATGAGCAGTTCTTC CAWAAGGHNEQFF
TRBJ2-7 TRBD2 - TRBV7-8 TGTGCCAGCAGCCCAGGACTAGCGCCCTCCTACGAGCAGTACTTC CASSPGLAPSYEQYF
TRBJ2-1 - - TRBV27 TGTGCCAGCAACCGTGGGGGGTTCGCTAGCAATTACAATGAGCAGTTCTTC CASNRGGFASNYNEQFF
TRBJ2-5 TRBD2 few TRBV5-1 TGCGCCAGCAGCTCCGGAGCGGGAGGGAGGCAAGAGACCCAGTACTTC CASSSGAGGRQETQYF
TRBJ2-1 - - TRBV2 TGTGCCAGCAGAGACTTCCGCGGGGCTTCCTACAATGAGCAGTTCTTC CASRDFRGASYNEQFF
TRBJ2-5 - - TRBV19 TGTGCCAGTAGTATATGGCGGGCGCCCCAAGAGACCCAGTACTTC CASSIWRAPQETQYF
TRBJ1-2 - - TRBV2 TGTGCCAGCAGATTACAGGGTAACTATGGCTACACCTTC CASRLQGNYGYTF
TRBJ2-1 - - TRBV9 TGTGCCAGCAGTTCCCAACAGGAGCAGTTCTTC CASSSQQEQFF
TRBJ1-1 - - TRBV4-3 TGCGCCAGCAGCCCGGGGGGGGTCTCCACTGAAGCTTTCTTT CASSPGGVSTEAFF
TRBJ2-1 TRBD1 - TRBV11-2 TGTGCCAGCAGCGACTCGGACAGGGTACGCAATGAGCAGTTCTTC CASSDSDRVRNEQFF
TRBJ2-3 TRBD2 - TRBV7-2 TGTGCCAGCAGCTTATCCCTACTAGCGGGAGGGCCCGATACGCAGTATTTT CASSLSLLAGGPDTQYF
TRBJ1-1 - - TRBV28 TGTGCCAGCAGTCCCCTTCTGGCGGGGGGTGATGAAGCTTTCTTT CASSPLLAGGDEAFF
TRBJ2-1 - - TRBV21-1 TGTGCCAGCAGCAAAAGGCGGGCGGGAGGGCGGAATGAGCAGTTCTTC CASSKRRAGGRNEQFF
TRBJ2-7 TRBD1 - TRBV5-1 TGCGCCAGCAGCCCAGAGACAGGGGGGTCGCAGGGGCAGTACTTC CASSPETGGSQGQYF
TRBJ2-1 TRBD1 - TRBV5-1 TGCGCCAGCCATTACGGGACAGGGGACGATGAGCAGTTCTTC CASHYGTGDDEQFF
TRBJ2-2 - - TRBV11-3 TGTGCCAGCAGCCCGCGGACTAACACCGGGGAGCTGTTTTTT CASSPRTNTGELFF
TRBJ2-7 - once TRBV9 TGTGCCAGCAGCTACAGTTACTCAGGGAACGAGCAGTACTTC CASSYSYSGNEQYF
TRBJ1-5 - - TRBV7-9 TGTGCCAGCAGTGGCGGTAGCAATCAGCCCCAGCATTTT CASSGGSNQPQHF
TRBJ1-1 - - TRBV6-1 TGTGCCAGCAGCCTGACCCGGCAGGGGCCCTTTGAAGCTTTCTTT CASSLTRQGPFEAFF
TRBJ2-1 TRBD2 - TRBV6-5 TGTGCCAGCAGTTTTAGCGGGGTTTCCTACAATGAGCAGTTCTTC CASSFSGVSYNEQFF
TRBJ2-7 TRBD1 - TRBV5-4 TGTGCCAGCAGCTCACCTGGGACAGGGGATCTCTACGAGCAGTACTTC CASSSPGTGDLYEQYF
TRBJ1-1 - - TRBV7-9 TGTGCCAGCAGCTTAGTTAGGGGGAACACTGAAGCTTTCTTT CASSLVRGNTEAFF
TRBJ1-2 TRBD1 once TRBV28 TGTGCCAGCAGAATCGCGGGACAGGAGTACTATGGCTACACCTTC CASRIAGQEYYGYTF
TRBJ1-4 - - TRBV25-1 TGTGCCAGCAGTGATGGGGGCCGCCCTAATGAAAAACTGTTTTTT CASSDGGRPNEKLFF
TRBJ2-3 TRBD1 - TRBV5-4 TGTGCCAGCAGCGTGGACAGGGGTGCAAGCACAGATACGCAGTATTTT CASSVDRGASTDTQYF
TRBJ2-1 TRBD2 - TRBV15 TGTGCCACCAGCAGAGTTCCTAGCGGGAGGTACAATGAGCAGTTCTTC CATSRVPSGRYNEQFF
TRBJ1-6 - - TRBV5-4 TGTGCCAGCACCACTGGGGGGGGGCCCCGTAATTCACCCCTCCACTTT CASTTGGGPRNSPLHF
TRBJ1-3 - - TRBV2 TGTGCCAGCAACCCCCAGGGGCCCTTGACTGGAAACACCATATATTTT CASNPQGPLTGNTIYF